This T cell receptor beta chain was captured by sequencing in a study of PD-1 blockade in classical Hodgkin lymphoma. Study results and limitations: Patients with an early start, nivolumab under 1 year after ASCT, were excluded. Diminished baseline TCR diversity has been reported in newly diagnosed patients relative to healthy donors. Complete responders matched newly diagnosed patients in baseline diversity. Nothing has yet pinned down what causes the repertoire differences, possibly disease activity or prior therapy.

No patient escaped relapse after autologous stem cell transplantation, and brentuximab vedotin exposure varied. Assay used: immunoSEQ multiplex PCR; TCRdb lists only in-frame clones, some missing. The sample has about 20,000 clones, roughly 80% seen once. CDR1 and CDR2 (germline): MDHEN, SYDVKM. This CDR3 is built from 12 residues. The V and J ends lost 6 bases and 5 bases respectively, with 8 bases between them. Comment on this clone: What it binds is not known.

The starting material was peripheral blood mononuclear cells (PBMCs), obtained at baseline. The chain combines TRBV28 with TRBJ1-5; D gene uncertain. This receptor was obtained from a human donor with classical Hodgkin lymphoma. The CDR3 sequence is CASRFADQPQHF. The CDR3 DNA is TGTGCCAGCAGATTTGCAGATCAGCCCCAGCATTTT.